This T cell receptor (beta chain) was profiled in a study of identical twins. This CDR3 comprises 18 residues. V was shortened by 2 bases and J by 0 bases, with 14 bases between the two germline ends. Germline V gives CDR1 MNHEY, CDR2 SVGEGT. A single record per CDR3 protein comes from TCRdb applying MiXCR to the 5' RACE reads. The sample includes 1,800,000 or so distinct CDR3 sequences, roughly 35% of them seen just once. The material sequenced was cord blood. The source of this sequence is a newborn girl in good health. The chain uses TRBV6-2 or TRBV6-3 and TRBJ2-6; D might be TRBD2 (6 bases). The DNA of the CDR3 is TGTGCCAGCAGTTACCCTTACGCGGGAAGCTCTGGGGCCAACGTCCTGACTTTC. Protein sequence: CASSYPYAGSSGANVLTF.